The 26 T cell receptor beta chains given below trace back to one sample, sequenced in a study of PD-L1 blockade in urothelial cancer. Here immunoSEQ multiplex PCR was the method, and the copy in TCRdb shows in-frame clones only, minus some. The table has about 84,000 clones, 82% seen once. Sequencing used PBMCs, obtained around atezolizumab (anti-PD-L1) treatment. The receptors stem from a man in his 70s with urothelial cancer.

The chain joins TRBV7-2 to TRBJ2-7; D might be TRBD2 (5 bases). The germline gives CDR1 SGHTA, CDR2 FQGNSA. CDR3 length: 13 residues. V was cut by 5 bases and J by 5 bases, with 13 bases left in between. The CDR3 nucleotides read TGTGCCAGCAGCAACTGGGAGAGGAACGAGCAGTACTTC. Its protein is CASSNWERNEQYF.

The rearrangement links TRBV2 to TRBJ2-7, with TRBD2 matching over 8 bases. V shed 4 bases, J shed 2 bases, and the junction held 4 bases outside the gene matches. Germline loops: CDR1 SNHLY, CDR2 FYNNEI. The CDR3 sequence is 14 residues long. The CDR3 loop reads CASSGSGIPYEQYF. The CDR3 DNA follows: TGTGCCAGCAGTGGTAGCGGGATCCCCTACGAGCAGTACTTC.

The J gene is TRBJ2-3, the V gene TRBV10-3; 9 bases align to TRBD1. Germline V gives CDR1 ENHRY, CDR2 SYGVKD. The CDR3 is 19 residues long. J gave up 6 bases and V 2 bases, and 18 bases lay outside the gene matches. The CDR3 region is CAISEKLGQGSGSLDTQYF. The CDR3 DNA is TGTGCCATCAGTGAGAAACTGGGACAGGGTTCTGGTTCCCTGGATACGCAGTATTTT.

This clone was counted between two and nine times. V usage is TRBV11-2 and J usage is TRBJ2-7; no firm D call. The germline V gene has CDR1 SGHAT and CDR2 FQNNGV. The V end lost 5 bases, the J end lost 3 bases, and 8 bases lay between the germline ends. The CDR3 spans 12 residues. CDR3 sequence reads: CASSHYSYEQYF. The CDR3 DNA reads TGTGCCAGCAGCCATTACAGCTACGAGCAGTACTTC.

The chain has TRBV19 and TRBJ2-7, with 9 bases aligning to TRBD1. V dropped 5 bases and J dropped 4; count of bases not matched to a gene: 6. This CDR3 spans 14 amino acids. CDR1 and CDR2 from the germline V gene are LNHDA and SQIVND (reference sequence). The DNA of the CDR3 is TGTGCCAGTAGTCAACAGGGGGCGAGTTACGAGCAGTACTTC. Translation gives CASSQQGASYEQYF. The whole variable domain, filled in from reference TRBV19 and TRBJ2-7, reads DGGITQSPKYLFRKEGQNVTLSCEQNLNHDAMYWYRQDPGQGLRLIYYSQIVNDFQKGDIAEGYSVSREKKESFPLTVTSAQKNPTAFYLCASSQQGASYEQYFGPGTRLTVT.

The count of this clone is one. This sequence joins TRBV7-3 and TRBJ2-7; TRBD2 agrees at 7 bases. V gave up 2 bases and J gave up 5 bases; unmatched junction bases: 6. CDR3 length: 14 amino acids. Germline CDR1 reads SGHTA; CDR2 reads FQGTGA. CDR3 in amino acids: CASSLGVTSNEQYF. In DNA form, the CDR3 reads TGTGCCAGCAGCTTAGGTGTGACTAGCAACGAGCAGTACTTC.

The chain couples TRBV25-1 to TRBJ2-4, with 8 bases lining up with TRBD2. Germline trimming cut 1 base from V and 9 bases from J; bases unmatched to any gene: 2. The CDR3 totals 13 residues. CDR1 and CDR2 from the germline V gene are MGHDK and SYGVNS. DNA of the CDR3: TGTGCCAGCAGTGAATTGGCGGGGGGCATTCAGTACTTC. As protein: CASSELAGGIQYF.

DNA for the CDR3: TGTGCCAGCAGCCTCTACAGGGAGGGCTCTGGAAACACCATATATTTT. This codes for CASSLYREGSGNTIYF. The chain joins TRBV7-2 to TRBJ1-3, with D possibly TRBD1 on 6 matching bases. This CDR3 has 16 amino acids. Germline CDR1 and CDR2: SGHTA and FQGNSA. Trimming cost V 5 bases and J 0 bases, with 14 bases left between them.

V is TRBV2 and J is TRBJ1-4; 9 bases are a match to TRBD1. Germline V CDR1 and CDR2: SNHLY, FYNNEI. The CDR3 has 14 amino acids. Trimming removed 5 bases from V and 7 bases from J; junction bases left unmatched: 5. CDR3 coding DNA: TGTGCCAGCAGTACGACAGGGGGAGGTGAAAAACTGTTTTTT. Translation gives CASSTTGGGEKLFF.

CDR3 in DNA: TGTGCCAGCAGCTGGACAGGGTCCGGTAATGAAAAACTGTTTTTT. Its protein product is CASSWTGSGNEKLFF. The genes are TRBV5-5 and TRBJ1-4, with 8 bases lining up with TRBD1. V was clipped by 3 bases and J by 4 bases; unmatched bases: 5. Germline V gene sequence: CDR1 SGHKS, CDR2 YYEKEE (reference sequence). This CDR3 contains 15 residues.

The gene calls are TRBV18 and TRBJ2-1, with 10 bases identical to TRBD2. Per germline, CDR1 KGHSH and CDR2 LQKENI. With V trimmed by 5 bases and J by 5 bases, 6 bases remained unmatched. The CDR3 has 15 residues. The CDR3 region is CASSVSGGADNEQFF. DNA for the CDR3: TGTGCCAGCTCAGTGAGCGGGGGGGCCGACAATGAGCAGTTCTTC.

The V and J genes are TRBV6-1 and TRBJ2-2, with D maybe TRBD1 (5 bases). Trimming took off 2 bases at V and 0 bases at J, with 10 bases between the two ends. Germline V gene sequence: CDR1 MNHNS, CDR2 SASEGT. The CDR3 has 16 residues. The CDR3 sequence is CASSERGQANTGELFF. CDR3 coding DNA: TGTGCCAGCAGTGAAAGGGGCCAAGCGAACACCGGGGAGCTGTTTTTT.

This clone was detected a few times. V gene TRBV7-9 combines with J gene TRBJ1-1; weak D call: TRBD1 (5 bases). Germline values: CDR1 SEHNR, CDR2 FQNEAQ (reference sequence). V was clipped by 10 bases and J by 4 bases, with 13 bases between them. The CDR3 sequence is 12 residues long. The CDR3 DNA reads TGTGCCATAGGGAGGGGAGTCACTGAAGCTTTCTTT. Translation gives CAIGRGVTEAFF.

The chain uses TRBV19 and TRBJ1-6, with D tentatively TRBD1 (5 bases). CDR3 length: 16 residues. Trimming took 3 bases from V and 6 from J, leaving 15 bases between them. The germline CDR1 and CDR2 sequences are LNHDA and SQIVND (reference sequence). CDR3 region: CASSISGDSPNSPLHF. CDR3 coding DNA: TGTGCCAGTAGTATTAGTGGAGACAGCCCTAATTCACCCCTCCACTTT. The whole variable domain, filled in from reference TRBV19 and TRBJ1-6, reads DGGITQSPKYLFRKEGQNVTLSCEQNLNHDAMYWYRQDPGQGLRLIYYSQIVNDFQKGDIAEGYSVSREKKESFPLTVTSAQKNPTAFYLCASSISGDSPNSPLHFGNGTRLTVT.

The chain links TRBV30 to TRBJ1-2; D is perhaps TRBD1 (5 bases). V was clipped by 0 bases and J by 4 bases, with 6 bases between them. This CDR3 region has 12 residues. The germline gives CDR1 GTSNPN, CDR2 SVGIG (reference sequence). This CDR3 is CAWSVRGYGYTF. The CDR3 DNA reads as TGTGCCTGGAGTGTAAGGGGCTATGGCTACACCTTC.

This clone was detected only once. The chain is built from TRBV28 and TRBJ2-7; 10 nucleotides line up with TRBD1. Germline trimming cut 5 bases from V and 2 bases from J; bases unmatched to any gene: 6. CDR1 is MDHEN, CDR2 SYDVKM, per germline. The CDR3 has 15 amino acids. This chain's CDR3 is CASSGRDRGAYEQYF. The DNA for the CDR3 is TGTGCCAGCAGTGGCCGGGACAGGGGCGCCTACGAGCAGTACTTC.

The chain couples TRBV4-3 to TRBJ2-3, with 10 bases fitting TRBD2. CDR1 is LGHNA, CDR2 YSLEER, per germline. The CDR3 totals 16 residues. V lost 1 base to trimming and J lost 3 bases; unmatched junction nucleotides: 4. CDR3 nucleotide sequence: TGCGCCAGCAGCCAAGCTAGCGGGAGTCCAACAGATACGCAGTATTTT. Translated: CASSQASGSPTDTQYF.

The chain recombines TRBV2 with TRBJ2-3, with 7 bases identical to TRBD2. The germline gives CDR1 SNHLY, CDR2 FYNNEI. The CDR3 is 16 amino acids. After removal of 6 bases from V and 1 base from J, the junction contained 10 bases not matched to a gene. The CDR3 DNA sequence: TGTGCCAGCAGCAACCTGGGGGGGACGGGCACAGATACGCAGTATTTT. Its protein product is CASSNLGGTGTDTQYF.

The CDR3, as DNA: TGCGCCAGCAGCTTAGGAGGATCAGTGGTCGATGGCTACACCTTC. It encodes CASSLGGSVVDGYTF. The rearrangement links TRBV5-1 to TRBJ1-2; D gene ambiguous. Trimming pared 2 bases from V and 6 bases from J, leaving 17 bases between. Germline CDR1 SGHRS, CDR2 YFSETQ. The CDR3 totals 15 residues. Full variable domain (outside the CDR3, taken from reference TRBV5-1 and TRBJ1-2): KAGVTQTPRYLIKTRGQQVTLSCSPISGHRSVSWYQQTPGQGLQFLFEYFSETQRNKGNFPGRFSGRQFSNSRSEMNVSTLELGDSALYLCASSLGGSVVDGYTFGSGTRLTVV.

This chain links TRBV15 with TRBJ1-3; D is uncertain. The CDR3 covers 13 residues. V dropped 4 bases and J dropped 4 bases, with 8 bases sitting between them. Germline lookup yields CDR1 LNHNV and CDR2 YYDKDF (reference sequence). Here the CDR3 DNA reads TGTGCCACCAGCAAGAGGGAGGGAAACACCATATATTTT. This gives the protein CATSKREGNTIYF.

The chain employs TRBV25-1 and TRBJ2-2, with TRBD2 matching over 7 bases. Germline loops: CDR1 MGHDK, CDR2 SYGVNS. The CDR3 covers 16 residues. The V segment lost 3 bases and the J segment 0 bases; nucleotides outside the gene matches: 4. The chain's CDR3 is CASSEASGANTGELFF. The CDR3 DNA reads as TGTGCCAGCAGTGAGGCTAGCGGAGCGAACACCGGGGAGCTGTTTTTT.

This rearrangement joins TRBV9 to TRBJ2-2; 7 nucleotides line up with TRBD1. The CDR3 has 17 amino acids. Germline assignment: CDR1 SGDLS and CDR2 YYNGEE. V was pared by 3 bases and J by 2 bases, with 10 bases of the junction left unmatched. The DNA for the CDR3 is TGTGCCAGCAGCGGGGTCCGAGGACAGGCTAACACCGGGGAGCTGTTTTTT. The encoded protein is CASSGVRGQANTGELFF.

Points on this clone: The same CDR3 also results from other DNA sequences found in this sample. The chain combines TRBV5-8 with TRBJ2-5, with D maybe TRBD2 (6 bases). Trimming took off 1 base at V and 4 bases at J, with 11 bases between the two ends. The CDR3 is 14 residues long. Germline V lookup: CDR1 SGHTS, CDR2 YDEGEE. The CDR3: CASSLYGGGETQYF. The CDR3 nucleotides are TGTGCCAGCAGCTTGTATGGGGGAGGAGAGACCCAGTACTTC. The full variable domain, its missing parts supplied by reference TRBV5-8 and TRBJ2-5, is EAGVTQSPTHLIKTRGQQATLRCSPISGHTSVYWYQQALGLGLQFLLWYDEGEERNRGNFPPRFSGRQFPNYSSELNVNALELEDSALYLCASSLYGGGETQYFGPGTRLLVL.

The genes are TRBV4-2 and TRBJ2-7, with a tentative D call TRBD2 (6 bases). V dropped 0 bases and J dropped 0 bases, with 12 bases sitting between them. Germline V CDR1 and CDR2: LGHNA, YNFKEQ. This CDR3 has 16 residues. The CDR3 spells CASSQEVAANSYEQYF. CDR3 bases: TGTGCCAGCAGCCAAGAGGTAGCGGCGAACTCCTACGAGCAGTACTTC.

In this sample, this clone turned up once. The chain uses TRBV27 and TRBJ1-5, with D perhaps TRBD1 (5 bases). Germline assignment: CDR1 MNHEY and CDR2 SMNVEV (reference sequence). V lost 5 bases to trimming and J lost 3 bases, with 8 bases between them. This CDR3 is built from 13 residues. CDR3 in DNA: TGTGCCAGCAGTAGACAGTACAATCAGCCCCAGCATTTT. It translates to CASSRQYNQPQHF.

In this sample, this clone turned up once. This chain links TRBV28 with TRBJ2-3; 10 bases are shared with TRBD2. CDR1 is MDHEN and CDR2 is SYDVKM in the germline V gene. Trimming took 8 bases from V and 0 from J; bases not matched to a gene: 8. This CDR3 is built from 16 residues. The CDR3 loop is CASRTSGAPSTDTQYF. The CDR3 nucleotides are TGTGCCAGCCGGACTAGCGGAGCACCTAGCACAGATACGCAGTATTTT. Combining the CDR3 with reference TRBV28 and TRBJ2-3 gives the whole variable domain DVKVTQSSRYLVKRTGEKVFLECVQDMDHENMFWYRQDPGLGLRLIYFSYDVKMKEKGDIPEGYSVSREKKERFSLILESASTNQTSMYLCASRTSGAPSTDTQYFGPGTRLTVL.